A single count supports the clone carrying this TCR beta chain. Vbeta (60) and Jbeta (13) primers were used in the PCR. Libraries were prepared by immunoSEQ multiplex PCR; TCRdb keeps only in-frame clonotypes and omits some of them. The table shows 90,000 to 120,000 clones, with around 82% occurring only once. The data are from a study of cytomegalovirus exposure and HLA in healthy donors. V was cut by 8 bases and J by 0 bases, with 8 bases left in between. The CDR3 covers 12 residues. The germline gives CDR1 SNHLY, CDR2 FYNNEI. This receptor was identified in a woman in her forties or fifties in good health and CMV-seropositive. The rearrangement joins TRBV2 to TRBJ2-7, with a tentative D call TRBD2 (5 bases). Sequenced: PBMCs. The CDR3 spells CASGSLSYEQYF. The CDR3 DNA follows: TGTGCCAGCGGGAGCCTCTCCTACGAGCAGTACTTC.